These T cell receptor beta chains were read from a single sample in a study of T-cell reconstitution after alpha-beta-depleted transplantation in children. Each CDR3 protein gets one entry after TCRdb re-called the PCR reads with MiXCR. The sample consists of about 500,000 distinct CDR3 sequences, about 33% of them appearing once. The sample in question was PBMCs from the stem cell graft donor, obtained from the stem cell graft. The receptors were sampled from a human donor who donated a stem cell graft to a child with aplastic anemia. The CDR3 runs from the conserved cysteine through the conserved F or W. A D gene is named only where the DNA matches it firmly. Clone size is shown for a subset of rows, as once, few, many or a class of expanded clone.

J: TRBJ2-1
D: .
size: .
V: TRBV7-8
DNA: TGTGCCAGCAGCTGGGCCTCCCGGAACAATGAGCAGTTCTTC
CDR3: CASSWASRNNEQFF

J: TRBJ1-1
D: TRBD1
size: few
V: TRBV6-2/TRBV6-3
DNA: TGTGCCAGCAGTTACTCCGAGACAGGGTATGAAGCTTTCTTT
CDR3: CASSYSETGYEAFF

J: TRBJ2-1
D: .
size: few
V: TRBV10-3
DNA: TGTGCCATCAGGACTACTAGGGAGAGCTCCTACAATGAGCAGTTCTTC
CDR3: CAIRTTRESSYNEQFF

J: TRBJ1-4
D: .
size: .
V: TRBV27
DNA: TGTGCCAGCAGTTTAATCGGGGAAAAACTGTTTTTT
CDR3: CASSLIGEKLFF

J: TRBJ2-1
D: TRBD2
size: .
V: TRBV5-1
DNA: TGCGCCAGCAGCCGTGATCGCGGCGGGAGGGCCAATGAGCAGTTCTTC
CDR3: CASSRDRGGRANEQFF

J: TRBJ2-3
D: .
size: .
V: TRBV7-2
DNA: TGTGCCAGCAGCCCAAGGGGCCCGAACACAGATACGCAGTATTTT
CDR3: CASSPRGPNTDTQYF

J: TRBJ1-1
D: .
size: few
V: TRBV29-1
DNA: TGCAGTTCCCGGGCGCGTGCTGAAGCTTTCTTT
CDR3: CSSRARAEAFF

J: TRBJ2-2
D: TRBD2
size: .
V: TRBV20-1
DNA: TGCAGTGCTAGAGATAATAGCGGGGGGAACACCGGGGAGCTGTTTTTT
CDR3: CSARDNSGGNTGELFF

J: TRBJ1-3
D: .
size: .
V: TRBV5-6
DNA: TGTGCCAGCAGCCCCGCTTCGGTATTTGGGGCGGTGTATGGAAACACCATATATTTT
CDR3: CASSPASVFGAVYGNTIYF

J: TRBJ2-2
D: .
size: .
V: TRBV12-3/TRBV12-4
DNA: TGTGCCAGCAGTCACATGTTTGGGCGGGAGAACACCGGGGAGCTGTTTTTT
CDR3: CASSHMFGRENTGELFF

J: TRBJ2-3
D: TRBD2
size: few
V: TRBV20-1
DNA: TGCAGTGCGCAAATTTCTAGCGGTCTTGCAGATACGCAGTATTTT
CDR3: CSAQISSGLADTQYF

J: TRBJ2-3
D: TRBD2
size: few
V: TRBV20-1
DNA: TGCAGTGCTAGAGCCCCTGGCGGGAGGGGGGGCACAGATACGCAGTATTTT
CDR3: CSARAPGGRGGTDTQYF

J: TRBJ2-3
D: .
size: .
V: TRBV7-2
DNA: TGTGCCAGCAGAGTGACGGTCACTAGCACAGATACGCAGTATTTT
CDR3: CASRVTVTSTDTQYF

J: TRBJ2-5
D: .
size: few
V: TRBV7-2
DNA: TGTGCCAGCAGCTTATATGTTAGGATTCAAGAGACCCAGTACTTC
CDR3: CASSLYVRIQETQYF

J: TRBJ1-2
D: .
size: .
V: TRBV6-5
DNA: TGTGCCAGCAGTTACTCGAGAACCGGGACGTATGGCTACACCTTC
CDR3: CASSYSRTGTYGYTF

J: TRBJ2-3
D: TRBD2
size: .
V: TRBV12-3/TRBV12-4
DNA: TGTGCCAGCAGTTCGATTACTAGCGGGAGTCTCACAGATACGCAGTATTTT
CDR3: CASSSITSGSLTDTQYF

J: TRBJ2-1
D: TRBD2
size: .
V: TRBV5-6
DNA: TGTGCCAGCAGCTTGGGGACTAGCTACGATGAGCAGTTCTTC
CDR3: CASSLGTSYDEQFF

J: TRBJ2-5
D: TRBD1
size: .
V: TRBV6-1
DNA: TGTGCCAGCAGGACCGGACAGGGTGGCGAGACCCAGTACTTC
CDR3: CASRTGQGGETQYF

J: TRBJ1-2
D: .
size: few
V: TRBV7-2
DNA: TGTGCCAGCAAGGGGGGGTATGGCTACACCTTC
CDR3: CASKGGYGYTF

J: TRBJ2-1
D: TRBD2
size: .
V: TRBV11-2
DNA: TGTGCCAGCAGCTTCCTAGCGGGAGTGTCTAATGAGCAGTTCTTC
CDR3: CASSFLAGVSNEQFF

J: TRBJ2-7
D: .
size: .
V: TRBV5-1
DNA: TGCGCCAGCAGCCCGGCCCCGCGGGGCGCAGTCCACGAGCAGTACTTC
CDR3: CASSPAPRGAVHEQYF

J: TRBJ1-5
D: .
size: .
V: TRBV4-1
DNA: TGCGCCAGCAGCCCCGACGTGAGGGGCCATCAGCCCCAGCATTTT
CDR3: CASSPDVRGHQPQHF

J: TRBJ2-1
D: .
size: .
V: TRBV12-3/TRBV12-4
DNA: TGTGCCAGCAGTTTATTAGCGGAGATCTACAATGAGCAGTTCTTC
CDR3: CASSLLAEIYNEQFF

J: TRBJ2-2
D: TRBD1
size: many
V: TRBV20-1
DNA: TGCAGTGCTAGAGGGACAGGGGACACCGGGGAGCTGTTTTTT
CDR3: CSARGTGDTGELFF

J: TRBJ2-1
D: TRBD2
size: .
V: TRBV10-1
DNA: TGCGCCAGCAGTGACCGGGAGGGTTTAAATGAGCAGTTCTTC
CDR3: CASSDREGLNEQFF

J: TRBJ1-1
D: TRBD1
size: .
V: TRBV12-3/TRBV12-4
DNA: TGTGCCAGCACCACGGGGACAGGGGCGTTTGGAGCTTTCTTT
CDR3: CASTTGTGAFGAFF

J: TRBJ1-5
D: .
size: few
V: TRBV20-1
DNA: TGCAGTGCTAGAAGTCGAGGAGTCGCGGGACTCAGGGTTCAGCCCCAGCATTTT
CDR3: CSARSRGVAGLRVQPQHF